This T cell receptor (beta chain) was observed in a study of blood T cells in healthy people across ages. The use of a sample-barcoded 5' primer and a J-beta primer mix characterized a second PCR of 7 to 11 cycles. TCRdb used MiXCR to reprocess the 5' RACE reads, holding one entry per CDR3 protein. Of 1.5 million to 1.8 million distinct CDR3 sequences listed, roughly 43% were seen once; the top ten hold more than 4%. The CDR3 is 15 residues long. Germline V CDR1 and CDR2: SGHTA, FQGNSA. The junction had 6 bases not matched to a gene; V was cut back by 6 bases and J by 0 bases. This clonotype was picked up many times.

The chain links TRBV7-2 to TRBJ2-3; TRBD2 matches 7 bases. Specimen: blood. The receptor comes from a woman aged 18-35 years in good health. The CDR3 DNA follows: TGTGCCAGCAGTCTAGACGGGAGGAGCACAGATACGCAGTATTTT. Translation gives CASSLDGRSTDTQYF.